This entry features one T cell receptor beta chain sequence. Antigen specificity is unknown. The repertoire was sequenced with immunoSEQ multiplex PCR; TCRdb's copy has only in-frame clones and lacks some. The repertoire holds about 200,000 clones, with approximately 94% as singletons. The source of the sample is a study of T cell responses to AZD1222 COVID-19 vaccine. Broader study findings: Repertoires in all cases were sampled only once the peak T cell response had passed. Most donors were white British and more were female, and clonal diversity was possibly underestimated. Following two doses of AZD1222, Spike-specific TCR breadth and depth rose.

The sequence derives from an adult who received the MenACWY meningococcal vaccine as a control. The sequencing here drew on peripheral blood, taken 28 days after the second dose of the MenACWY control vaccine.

CDR3 DNA sequence: TGTGCCAGCAGCCAAGCTGGCAGGGGCGCCACAGATACGCAGTATTTT. This encodes CASSQAGRGATDTQYF. The chain joins TRBV4-2 to TRBJ2-3, with D possibly TRBD1 on 6 matching bases. CDR3 length equals 16 residues. Trimming cost V 1 base and J 2 bases, with 13 bases left between them. CDR1 is LGHNA, CDR2 YNFKEQ, per germline.